Shown below are 30 T cell receptor beta chains from a single sample sequenced in a study of T-cell reconstitution after alpha-beta-depleted transplantation in children. A TCRbeta library incorporating unique molecular identifiers was prepared. TCRdb reprocessed the PCR reads via MiXCR and lists one record per CDR3 protein. The sample carries around 450,000 distinct CDR3 sequences, about a sixth recorded once. This specimen consisted of PBMCs, mostly from graft donor cells, obtained 360 days after TCRalphabeta/CD19-depleted stem cell transplant. The receptors stem from a boy in the first two years of life who had a stem cell transplant for Wiskott-Aldrich syndrome, so the T cells may come from the graft donor.

This clonotype has more than one count but fewer than ten. This chain joins TRBV12-3 or TRBV12-4 and TRBJ2-7; 9 nucleotides line up with TRBD2. V shed 3 bases, J shed 1 base, and the junction held 4 bases outside the gene matches. The CDR3 contains 15 residues. CDR3 coding DNA: TGTGCCAGCAGTTTTTCTAGCGGGATATCCTACGAGCAGTACTTC. As protein: CASSFSSGISYEQYF.

The gene calls are TRBV29-1 and TRBJ1-4; no definite D call. Germline loops: CDR1 SQVTM, CDR2 ANQGSEA. CDR3 length equals 13 residues. V was trimmed by 4 bases and J by 4 bases, leaving 10 bases between them. CDR3 sequence reads: CSVAGRVNEKLFF. For the CDR3, the DNA is TGCAGCGTTGCGGGCAGAGTTAATGAAAAACTGTTTTTT.

J is TRBJ2-1 and V is TRBV30; tentative D call: TRBD2 (6 bases). Germline loops: CDR1 GTSNPN, CDR2 SVGIG (reference sequence). Trimming removed 0 bases at V and 2 bases at J, with 14 bases between. This CDR3 region has 16 residues. The CDR3 loop is CAWSVPHRGAYNEQFF. In DNA form, the CDR3 reads TGTGCCTGGAGTGTACCCCATCGCGGGGCCTACAATGAGCAGTTCTTC.

This clonotype has only a few counts. The rearrangement joins TRBV5-1 to TRBJ2-1, with D possibly called TRBD1 or TRBD2 (6 bases each). The CDR3 runs to 19 residues. The ends were cut back, 0 bases at V and 3 bases at J, with 22 bases in the middle. CDR1 and CDR2 (germline): SGHRS, YFSETQ. The CDR3: CASSLVWGARNTYYNEQFF. CDR3 DNA: TGCGCCAGCAGCTTGGTCTGGGGGGCCAGAAATACTTACTACAATGAGCAGTTCTTC. The variable domain in full, completed from reference TRBV5-1 and TRBJ2-1, reads KAGVTQTPRYLIKTRGQQVTLSCSPISGHRSVSWYQQTPGQGLQFLFEYFSETQRNKGNFPGRFSGRQFSNSRSEMNVSTLELGDSALYLCASSLVWGARNTYYNEQFFGPGTRLTVL.

V usage is TRBV7-2 and J usage is TRBJ1-1; D ambiguous. V gave up 1 base and J gave up 7 bases, with 10 bases separating them. The CDR3 has 13 amino acids. The germline gives CDR1 SGHTA, CDR2 FQGNSA. This chain's CDR3 is CASSLVNLLEAFF. CDR3 coding DNA: TGTGCCAGCAGCTTAGTGAACTTGCTTGAAGCTTTCTTT.

The chain recombines TRBV12-3 or TRBV12-4 with TRBJ1-5; TRBD1 is a possible D gene (5 bases). V lost 7 bases and J lost 4, with 11 bases in between. CDR3 size: 13 residues. The CDR3 region is CASNLGGNQPQHF. The CDR3 DNA reads TGTGCCAGCAATCTCGGGGGTAATCAGCCCCAGCATTTT.

This clonotype turned up a few times. This rearrangement joins TRBV5-1 to TRBJ2-1; D unclear. CDR1 and CDR2 (germline): SGHRS, YFSETQ. The CDR3 totals 21 residues. V lost 0 bases and J 5 bases, leaving 30 bases between the germline ends. CDR3 bases: TGCGCCAGCAGCTTGGTACAGTTTATGGGTTACAATTCGGGCGTCAACAATGAGCAGTTCTTC. Translating it yields CASSLVQFMGYNSGVNNEQFF.

The CDR3 loop is CASTYPGSYTGELFF. In DNA form, the CDR3 reads TGTGCCAGCACCTACCCCGGGTCATACACCGGGGAGCTGTTTTTT. V usage is TRBV6-1 and J usage is TRBJ2-2, with D uncertain. The germline gives CDR1 MNHNS, CDR2 SASEGT. The CDR3 is made up of 15 amino acids. Trimming stripped 7 bases from V and 3 bases from J, with 15 bases between.

This chain links TRBV7-9 with TRBJ1-2; D is unclear. The CDR3 is 13 amino acids. The germline CDR1 and CDR2 sequences are SEHNR and FQNEAQ (reference sequence). V was trimmed by 2 bases and J by 6 bases, leaving 10 bases between them. CDR3 loop: CASSLTPGNGYTF. The CDR3 DNA reads as TGTGCCAGCAGCTTAACCCCGGGGAATGGCTACACCTTC.

The CDR3 here is CASSLTGGGYQPQHF. The DNA of the CDR3 is TGTGCCAGCAGTTTGACGGGGGGCGGTTATCAGCCCCAGCATTTT. The chain has TRBV28 and TRBJ1-5; a weak D match, TRBD1 (6 bases). This CDR3 spans 15 amino acids. V was shortened by 3 bases and J by 5 bases, with 14 bases between the two germline ends. CDR1 MDHEN and CDR2 SYDVKM come from the germline V gene.

The chain recombines TRBV6-2 or TRBV6-3 with TRBJ2-1; 8 bases are shared with TRBD1. V shed 6 bases, J shed 2 bases, and the junction held 6 bases outside the gene matches. The CDR3 totals 15 residues. CDR1 and CDR2 from the germline V gene are MNHEY and SVGEGT. The DNA for the CDR3 is TGTGCCAGCAGAGATTGGACAGGGCCCTACAATGAGCAGTTCTTC. This sequence encodes CASRDWTGPYNEQFF.

This clonotype was recorded a few times. This chain links TRBV18 with TRBJ1-1; TRBD1 agrees at 8 bases. The V gene end was trimmed by 8 bases and the J gene end by 1 base; junction bases not matched to a gene: 3. Germline V gene sequence: CDR1 KGHSH, CDR2 LQKENI. This CDR3 spans 13 amino acids. For the CDR3, the DNA is TGTGCCAGCACCGGACAGGGGAACACTGAAGCTTTCTTT. Protein product: CASTGQGNTEAFF.

The gene calls are TRBV11-2 and TRBJ2-3, with 16 bases aligning to TRBD2. The junction had 12 bases not matched to a gene; V was cut back by 2 bases and J by 1 base. This CDR3 region has 21 residues. The germline CDR1 and CDR2 sequences are SGHAT and FQNNGV. Written as DNA, the CDR3 is TGTGCCAGCAGCTTATTTTTGGGACTAGCGGGGGGGCCGTTGGGCACAGATACGCAGTATTTT. This gives the protein CASSLFLGLAGGPLGTDTQYF.

This clonotype was counted a single time. The chain joins TRBV7-6 to TRBJ2-2; 9 positions agree with TRBD2. The CDR3 spans 14 residues. Germline V gives CDR1 SGHVS, CDR2 FNYEAQ. The V and J ends lost 4 bases and 7 bases, in that order; junction bases with no gene match: 4. The CDR3 coding sequence is TGTGCCAGCAGCTGGGGACTAGCAAACGGGGAGCTGTTTTTT. Translated: CASSWGLANGELFF.

Only a few counts were recorded for this clonotype. The rearrangement joins TRBV6-1 to TRBJ1-1, with 8 bases lining up with TRBD1. The junction had 7 bases not matched to a gene; V was cut back by 3 bases and J by 7 bases. Germline CDR1 MNHNS, CDR2 SASEGT. This CDR3 is 14 amino acids long. The chain's CDR3 is CASSEARGQIEAFF. The CDR3 region has the DNA TGTGCCAGCAGTGAGGCCAGGGGGCAGATTGAAGCTTTCTTT.

The chain employs TRBV20-1 and TRBJ2-6; unclear D gene. V gave up 1 base and J gave up 1 base, with 11 bases separating them. The CDR3 extends over 16 amino acids. CDR1 DFQATT and CDR2 SNEGSKA come from the germline V gene (reference sequence). Here the CDR3 reads CSARVGSLSGANVLTF. The CDR3 nucleotides read TGCAGTGCTAGAGTCGGCAGCCTTTCTGGGGCCAACGTCCTGACTTTC.

The gene calls are TRBV12-3 or TRBV12-4 and TRBJ2-4; no clear D gene. CDR3 length: 11 amino acids. Deletions cut 7 bases from V and 8 bases from J, with 9 bases between. The CDR3: CASTHRDIQYF. CDR3 DNA sequence: TGTGCCAGCACCCACCGGGACATTCAGTACTTC.

The chain is built from TRBV7-2 and TRBJ2-2, with TRBD1 identical over 10 bases. V was clipped by 1 base and J by 7 bases; unmatched bases: 9. The CDR3 is made up of 17 amino acids. The germline V gene encodes CDR1 SGHTA and CDR2 FQGNSA. The CDR3 spells CASSLGVGQGSVGELFF. The DNA of the CDR3 is TGTGCCAGCAGCTTAGGGGTGGGACAGGGGTCCGTCGGGGAGCTGTTTTTT.

V and J are TRBV6-2 or TRBV6-3 and TRBJ2-7; the match to TRBD2 covers 8 bases. This CDR3 has 19 amino acids. Germline V lookup: CDR1 MNHEY, CDR2 SVGEGT. Trimming took 6 bases from V and 1 from J; bases not matched to a gene: 20. This CDR3 is CASSNPGGAQEDRSYEQYF. The DNA of the CDR3 is TGTGCCAGCAGCAACCCGGGAGGGGCGCAGGAGGACCGTTCCTACGAGCAGTACTTC.

CDR3 DNA sequence: TGTGCCAGCAGCGGCACAGGGGGAGATACGCAGTATTTT. Amino acids: CASSGTGGDTQYF. J is TRBJ2-3 and V is TRBV7-9; 8 nucleotides line up with TRBD1. Trimming removed 5 bases from V and 5 bases from J; junction bases left unmatched: 3. The CDR3 is made up of 13 amino acids. Germline values: CDR1 SEHNR, CDR2 FQNEAQ (reference sequence).

The chain combines TRBV12-3 or TRBV12-4 with TRBJ2-3; TRBD2 matches 10 bases. This CDR3 comprises 15 residues. V gave up 4 bases and J gave up 3 bases; unmatched junction bases: 4. The CDR3 nucleotides read TGTGCCAGCAGTTCCCTAGCGGGAGTGACAGATACGCAGTATTTT. Protein: CASSSLAGVTDTQYF.

The gene calls are TRBV10-3 and TRBJ2-1, with 8 bases fitting TRBD1. J gave up 5 bases and V 5 bases, and 5 bases lay outside the gene matches. This CDR3 region has 14 residues. Germline CDR1 reads ENHRY; CDR2 reads SYGVKD. Here the CDR3 reads CAISPGTGDNEQFF. The CDR3 region has the DNA TGTGCCATCAGTCCCGGGACAGGAGACAATGAGCAGTTCTTC.

This clonotype has at least ten counts. This chain uses TRBV12-3 or TRBV12-4 with TRBJ2-7; D remains unclear. V was trimmed by 3 bases and J by 8 bases, leaving 8 bases between them. This CDR3 has 11 residues. The CDR3 bases are TGTGCCAGCAGTTTCGGTGAGAAGCAGTACTTC. As protein: CASSFGEKQYF.

This clonotype was seen more than once but under ten times. The genes are TRBV29-1 and TRBJ2-1; TRBD2 aligns across 12 bases. This CDR3 comprises 14 residues. The V gene's germline CDR1 is SQVTM and CDR2 ANQGSEA. V lost 6 bases, J lost 12 bases, and 12 bases stayed unmatched. As DNA, the CDR3 is TGCAGCGTCCTAGCGGGAGGGGTCCGCCATACGCAGTTCTTC. Protein product: CSVLAGGVRHTQFF.

This clonotype was recorded a few times. The chain couples TRBV7-8 to TRBJ2-2; 11 nucleotides match TRBD1. Trimming at V came to 1 base and at J to 4 bases, leaving 5 bases not matched to a gene. The germline V gene encodes CDR1 SGHVS and CDR2 FQNEAQ. The CDR3 spans 17 residues. CDR3 nucleotide sequence: TGTGCCAGCAGCTTAGGGTGGGGGACAGGGGGCACCGGGGAGCTGTTTTTT. As protein: CASSLGWGTGGTGELFF. Supplemented by reference TRBV7-8 and TRBJ2-2, the full variable domain reads GAGVSQSPRYKVAKRGQDVALRCDPISGHVSLFWYQQALGQGPEFLTYFQNEAQLDKSGLPSDRFFAERPEGSVSTLKIQRTQQEDSAVYLCASSLGWGTGGTGELFFGEGSRLTVL.

Only a few counts were recorded for this clonotype. This chain links TRBV20-1 with TRBJ2-7; 11 nucleotides align to TRBD2. Germline CDR1 is DFQATT and CDR2 is SNEGSKA (reference sequence). V shed 5 bases and J 6 bases; nucleotides not matched to a gene: 9. The CDR3 is made up of 14 amino acids. CDR3 sequence (DNA): TGCAGTGCTGCCCAGCTAGCGGGAGGATCCGAGCAGTACTTC. Protein: CSAAQLAGGSEQYF.

This clonotype was detected many times. The junction does not match germline at one end; this may be a read error. This sequence joins TRBV5-1 and TRBJ2-3, with D hard to call. The CDR3 consists of 12 residues. Per germline, CDR1 SGHRS and CDR2 YFSETQ. CDR3 coding DNA: TGTGCCAGCAGCTTACAAGGAGATACGCAGTATTTT. Translated, it gives CASSLQGDTQYF.

This clonotype was counted a few times. This chain links TRBV10-2 with TRBJ2-7, with 10 nucleotides matching TRBD1. The ends lost 2 bases at V and 0 bases at J; junction bases unmatched: 1. The length of the CDR3 is 15 residues. Germline CDR1 and CDR2: WSHSY and SAAADI. The CDR3 coding sequence is TGCGCCAGCAGTGAGGGACAGGGGGTCTCCTACGAGCAGTACTTC. Amino acids: CASSEGQGVSYEQYF.

This clonotype has just a few counts. V is TRBV12-3 or TRBV12-4 and J is TRBJ2-1; perhaps TRBD2 as D (6 bases). V shed 6 bases and J shed 4 bases, with 7 bases lying between them. The CDR3 has 12 amino acids. CDR3 protein: CASRGLYNEQFF. The CDR3 DNA sequence: TGTGCCAGCAGGGGACTGTACAATGAGCAGTTCTTC.

The chain recombines TRBV6-2 or TRBV6-3 with TRBJ2-2, with TRBD2 matching 7 bases. V lost 11 bases, J lost 1 base, and 10 bases stayed unmatched. The CDR3 extends over 15 amino acids. Germline-derived CDR1 and CDR2 are MNHEY and SVGEGT. The DNA for the CDR3 is TGTGCCGGGCAGCGGGGCAGGGAGAACACCGGGGAGCTGTTTTTT. Translation: CAGQRGRENTGELFF.